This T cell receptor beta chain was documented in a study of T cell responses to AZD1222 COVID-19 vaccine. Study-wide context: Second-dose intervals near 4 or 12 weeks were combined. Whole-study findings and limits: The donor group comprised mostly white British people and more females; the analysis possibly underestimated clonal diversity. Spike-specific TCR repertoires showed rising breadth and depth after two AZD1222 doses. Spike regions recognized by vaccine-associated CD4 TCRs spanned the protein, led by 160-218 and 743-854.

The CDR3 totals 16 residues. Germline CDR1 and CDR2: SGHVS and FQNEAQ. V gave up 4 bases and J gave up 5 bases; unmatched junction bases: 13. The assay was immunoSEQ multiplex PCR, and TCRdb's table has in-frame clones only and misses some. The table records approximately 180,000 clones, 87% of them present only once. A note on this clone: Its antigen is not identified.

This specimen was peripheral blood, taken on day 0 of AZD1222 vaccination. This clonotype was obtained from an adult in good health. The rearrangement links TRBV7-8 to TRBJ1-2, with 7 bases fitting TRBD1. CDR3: CASSSRVGGLGYGYTF. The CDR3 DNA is TGTGCCAGCAGCTCGAGGGTAGGGGGCCTAGGGTATGGCTACACCTTC.